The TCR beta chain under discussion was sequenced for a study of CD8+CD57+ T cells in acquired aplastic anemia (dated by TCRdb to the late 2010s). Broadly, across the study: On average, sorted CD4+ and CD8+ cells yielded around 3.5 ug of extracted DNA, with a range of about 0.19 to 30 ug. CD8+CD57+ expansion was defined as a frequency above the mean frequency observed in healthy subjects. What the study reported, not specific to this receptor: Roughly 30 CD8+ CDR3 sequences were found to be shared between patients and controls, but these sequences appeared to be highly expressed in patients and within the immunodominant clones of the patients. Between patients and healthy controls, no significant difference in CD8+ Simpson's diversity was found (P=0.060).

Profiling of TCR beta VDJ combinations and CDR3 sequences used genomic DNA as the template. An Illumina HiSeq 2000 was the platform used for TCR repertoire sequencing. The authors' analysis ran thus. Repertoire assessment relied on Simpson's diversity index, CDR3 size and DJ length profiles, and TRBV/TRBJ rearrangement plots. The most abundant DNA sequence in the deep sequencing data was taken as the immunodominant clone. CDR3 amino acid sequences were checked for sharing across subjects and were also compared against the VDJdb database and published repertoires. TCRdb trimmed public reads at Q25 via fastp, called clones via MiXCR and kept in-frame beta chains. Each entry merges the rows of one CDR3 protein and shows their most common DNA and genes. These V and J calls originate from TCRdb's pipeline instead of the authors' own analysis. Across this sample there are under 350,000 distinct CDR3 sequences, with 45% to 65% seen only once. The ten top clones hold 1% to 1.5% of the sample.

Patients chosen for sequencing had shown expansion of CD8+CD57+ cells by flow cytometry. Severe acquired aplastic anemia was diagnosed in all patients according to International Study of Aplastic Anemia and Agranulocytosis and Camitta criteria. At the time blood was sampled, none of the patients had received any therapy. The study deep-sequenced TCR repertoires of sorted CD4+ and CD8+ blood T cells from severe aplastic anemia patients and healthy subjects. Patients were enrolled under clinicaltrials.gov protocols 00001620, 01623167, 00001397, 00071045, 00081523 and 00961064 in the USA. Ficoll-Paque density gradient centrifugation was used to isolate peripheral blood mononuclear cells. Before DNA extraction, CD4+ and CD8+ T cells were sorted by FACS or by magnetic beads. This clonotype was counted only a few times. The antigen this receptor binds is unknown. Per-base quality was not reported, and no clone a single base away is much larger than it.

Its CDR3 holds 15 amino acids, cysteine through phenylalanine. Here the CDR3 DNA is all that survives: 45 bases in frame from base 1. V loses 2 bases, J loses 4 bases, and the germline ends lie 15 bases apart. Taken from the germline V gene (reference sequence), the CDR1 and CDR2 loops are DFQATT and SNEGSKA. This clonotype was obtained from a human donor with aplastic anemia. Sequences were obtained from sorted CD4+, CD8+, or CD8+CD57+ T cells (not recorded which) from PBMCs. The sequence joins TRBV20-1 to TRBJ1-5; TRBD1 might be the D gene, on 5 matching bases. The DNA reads TGCAGTGCTAGACAACAGGAGGGGAGGAATCAGCCCCAGCATTTT. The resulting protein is CSARQQEGRNQPQHF.